This T cell receptor (beta chain) was recovered during a study of blood T cells in healthy people across ages. Total RNA extraction produced at least 5.5 micrograms (per sample) for the study. Per the germline V gene, CDR1 is SEHNR and CDR2 is FQNEAQ (reference sequence). The CDR3 runs to 15 residues. For the second PCR, which ran for about 7 to 11 cycles, a sample-barcoded 5' primer and a J-beta primer mix were used. Each CDR3 protein gets one entry after TCRdb re-called the 5' RACE reads with MiXCR. Found here are roughly 1 million distinct CDR3 sequences, 20% to 25% of them singletons; the top ten hold less than 0.75%. Study-wide points: Diversity estimated from one million T cells was considered an underestimate.

To note about this clonotype: Antigen specificity is unknown.

The same data also went into a second study, on T cells of mothers and their children. That report notes: Each mother gave over 9.5 million TCR beta CDR3 reads; each child, roughly 3 million.

V gene TRBV7-9 combines with J gene TRBJ2-5; D call uncertain. The tail of the sequence fits TRBJ2-7 better, so the J call may be wrong. The sequence was obtained from a girl aged 2 to 9 in good health. The specimen sequenced was blood. The CDR3 loop is CASSAETTTAYEQYF. DNA of the CDR3: TGTGCCAGCAGCGCCGAGACAACAACAGCCTACGAGCAGTACTTC.